These 28 T cell receptor beta chains share one sample of origin, sequenced in a study of cytomegalovirus exposure and HLA in healthy donors. A multiplex PCR was run with 60 Vbeta primers and 13 Jbeta primers. Method: immunoSEQ multiplex PCR; TCRdb's copy keeps in-frame clones and lacks some. This sample has about 190,000 clones, with roughly 80% found just once. The sample taken for sequencing was PBMCs. These receptors were obtained from a man aged 45-60 years in good health and CMV-seronegative.

The V and J genes are TRBV15 and TRBJ2-7, with 9 bases identical to TRBD1. The CDR3 has 16 residues. Germline CDR1 and CDR2: LNHNV and YYDKDF (reference sequence). Losses at the gene ends were 0 bases for V and 3 bases for J; bases not matched to a gene: 6. The CDR3 is CATSRDLPGQGYEQYF. The CDR3 DNA is TGTGCCACCAGCAGAGACCTACCGGGACAGGGCTACGAGCAGTACTTC.

The gene calls are TRBV7-9 and TRBJ1-2; D is perhaps TRBD1 (6 bases). Germline loops: CDR1 SEHNR, CDR2 FQNEAQ (reference sequence). The CDR3 consists of 15 residues. V lost 2 bases, J lost 7 bases, and 17 bases lay in between. CDR3 region: CASSLTSGTQRGYTF. In nucleotides, the CDR3 is TGTGCCAGCAGCTTAACGAGTGGGACACAGCGTGGCTACACCTTC.

The DNA for the CDR3 is TGCGCCAGCAGCCAAGACCCCAGGGGGCCTCTTAATGAGCAGTTCTTC. This translates into CASSQDPRGPLNEQFF. The chain employs TRBV4-3 and TRBJ2-1; 8 nucleotides match TRBD1. J was trimmed by 7 bases and V by 0 bases; bases with no gene match: 8. In germline, CDR1 is LGHNA, CDR2 YSLEER. This CDR3 region has 16 residues.

The chain employs TRBV18 and TRBJ1-1; possible D gene TRBD1, 6 bases. V lost 5 bases and J lost 3, with 10 bases in between. The CDR3 spans 13 residues. CDR1 is KGHSH and CDR2 is LQKENI in the germline V gene. DNA for the CDR3: TGTGCCAGCTCATCAGGGGACGACACTGAAGCTTTCTTT. Translation gives CASSSGDDTEAFF.

The CDR3 region is CASSQEGGPGREQFF. As DNA, the CDR3 is TGCGCCAGCAGCCAAGAAGGCGGGCCCGGCCGGGAGCAGTTCTTC. The J gene is TRBJ2-1, the V gene TRBV4-3, with D possibly TRBD2 on 5 matching bases. Germline V gene data show CDR1 as LGHNA and CDR2 as YSLEER. The CDR3 extends over 15 amino acids. V was cut by 0 bases and J by 10 bases, with 16 bases left in between.

The gene calls are TRBV5-1 and TRBJ1-4, with 9 bases aligning to TRBD1. There are 15 residues in the CDR3. The V segment lost 0 bases and the J segment 8 bases; nucleotides outside the gene matches: 5. CDR1 SGHRS and CDR2 YFSETQ come from the germline V gene. CDR3 loop: CASSLGTGAGEKLFF. In nucleotides, the CDR3 is TGCGCCAGCAGCTTGGGGACAGGGGCAGGGGAAAAACTGTTTTTT.

V is TRBV10-3 and J is TRBJ2-1; TRBD2 might be the D (6 bases). With 6 bases removed from V and 1 base from J, the gap between germline ends came to 13 bases. The germline V gene encodes CDR1 ENHRY and CDR2 SYGVKD. The CDR3 is 15 amino acids. CDR3: CAISLGGLSYNEQFF. The CDR3 nucleotides are TGTGCCATCAGCCTCGGAGGGCTTTCCTACAATGAGCAGTTCTTC.

The J gene is TRBJ2-1, the V gene TRBV4-1; 10 nucleotides align to TRBD1. This CDR3 has 18 amino acids. J was trimmed by 1 base and V by 1 base; bases with no gene match: 7. CDR1 is MGHRA, CDR2 YSYEKL, per germline. The CDR3 DNA reads as TGCGCCAGCAGCCAAGGGGACGGGACAGGGGTTTCCTACAATGAGCAGTTCTTC. Protein: CASSQGDGTGVSYNEQFF.

This clone was seen only once. The chain couples TRBV5-8 to TRBJ2-7, with TRBD1 matching 8 bases. With 4 bases clipped from V and 4 bases from J, the junction kept 7 bases outside the gene matches. This CDR3 spans 14 amino acids. Germline V gene lookup returns CDR1 SGHTS and CDR2 YDEGEE. The CDR3 here is CASSDRGRTYEQYF. The CDR3 DNA is TGTGCCAGCAGCGACAGGGGCAGGACTTACGAGCAGTACTTC. The full variable domain, completed using reference TRBV5-8 and TRBJ2-7, is EAGVTQSPTHLIKTRGQQATLRCSPISGHTSVYWYQQALGLGLQFLLWYDEGEERNRGNFPPRFSGRQFPNYSSELNVNALELEDSALYLCASSDRGRTYEQYFGPGTRLTVT.

The chain combines TRBV19 with TRBJ1-4; 10 bases agree with TRBD1. V was pared by 5 bases and J by 8 bases, with 11 bases of the junction left unmatched. CDR3 size: 16 residues. CDR1 is LNHDA, CDR2 SQIVND, per germline (reference sequence). The CDR3 spells CASSRYPGTGDEKLFF. The CDR3 nucleotides are TGTGCCAGTAGTCGCTATCCCGGGACAGGGGACGAAAAACTGTTTTTT. The full variable domain, completed using reference TRBV19 and TRBJ1-4, is DGGITQSPKYLFRKEGQNVTLSCEQNLNHDAMYWYRQDPGQGLRLIYYSQIVNDFQKGDIAEGYSVSREKKESFPLTVTSAQKNPTAFYLCASSRYPGTGDEKLFFGSGTQLSVL.

V and J are TRBV7-9 and TRBJ1-1; D unclear. The CDR3 is 13 residues long. Germline V gene lookup returns CDR1 SEHNR and CDR2 FQNEAQ (reference sequence). V was pared by 3 bases and J by 1 base, with 6 bases between. The CDR3 nucleotides are TGTGCCAGCAGCTTCCAGGAGAACACTGAAGCTTTCTTT. It is translated as CASSFQENTEAFF.

In this sample, this clone turned up once. The chain has TRBV10-2 and TRBJ1-2; D may be TRBD1 (5 bases). In germline, CDR1 is WSHSY, CDR2 SAAADI. V lost 4 bases and J lost 6, with 12 bases in between. This CDR3 region has 13 residues. As DNA, the CDR3 is TGCGCCAGCAGTGGACAAGGGGATCATGGCTACACCTTC. This sequence encodes CASSGQGDHGYTF.

V gene TRBV2 combines with J gene TRBJ1-5; D unresolved. Germline CDR1 SNHLY, CDR2 FYNNEI. Trimming pared 1 base from V and 4 bases from J, leaving 8 bases between. The CDR3 covers 14 residues. In nucleotides, the CDR3 is TGTGCCAGCAGTGAAGTGGCCGGGAATCAGCCCCAGCATTTT. Translated, it gives CASSEVAGNQPQHF.

The CDR3 spells CASSEFPNQPQHF. The CDR3 DNA is TGCGCCAGCAGTGAGTTCCCTAATCAGCCCCAGCATTTT. The chain joins TRBV10-1 to TRBJ1-5; D is ambiguous. This CDR3 is built from 13 residues. Germline V CDR1 and CDR2: WNHNN, SYGVQD (reference sequence). V was clipped by 1 base and J by 4 bases, with 5 bases between them.

This clone was observed a single time. The V and J genes are TRBV30 and TRBJ2-2, with D unresolved. The CDR3 is made up of 13 amino acids. Germline CDR1 reads GTSNPN; CDR2 reads SVGIG (reference sequence). Trimming pared 0 bases from V and 5 bases from J, leaving 7 bases between. Here the CDR3 DNA reads TGTGCCTGGAGTGTAATTCGGACCGGGGAGCTGTTTTTT. Amino acid sequence: CAWSVIRTGELFF.

About this clone: At the DNA level, this CDR3 is encoded by other sequences in the same sample as well. CDR3 in amino acids: CASSEEAGGYQPQHF. The CDR3 nucleotides are TGTGCCAGCAGTGAAGAAGCCGGGGGGTATCAGCCCCAGCATTTT. V usage is TRBV6-1 and J usage is TRBJ1-5, with TRBD1 as a possible D gene (5 bases). Between the trimmed V and J ends, which lost 1 base and 5 bases, there was a span of 12 bases. Germline V gives CDR1 MNHNS, CDR2 SASEGT. The CDR3 runs to 15 residues.

The chain employs TRBV10-1 and TRBJ2-5; weak D call: TRBD1 (6 bases). V lost 3 bases to trimming and J lost 4 bases, with 9 bases between them. Germline CDR1 is WNHNN and CDR2 is SYGVQD (reference sequence). The CDR3 has 13 residues. CDR3 protein: CASSDAGVETQYF. CDR3 bases: TGCGCCAGCAGTGATGCAGGGGTAGAGACCCAGTACTTC.

This sequence joins TRBV7-2 and TRBJ2-7, with 9 bases aligning to TRBD2. The junction had 4 bases not matched to a gene; V was cut back by 1 base and J by 3 bases. This CDR3 has 15 amino acids. CDR1 SGHTA and CDR2 FQGNSA come from the germline V gene. This CDR3 reads CASSLEAGGLYEQYF. Written as DNA, the CDR3 is TGTGCCAGCAGCTTAGAGGCGGGGGGGCTCTACGAGCAGTACTTC.

Regarding this clone: Because it lacks the conserved phenylalanine or tryptophan at the end, this CDR3 is likely a read error. Because the CDR3's place on the DNA is in doubt, the DNA is left out and the CDR3 is given as listed by TCRdb. The chain couples TRBV7-9 to TRBJ2-7; the listed D gene, TRBD2, was not tested against the DNA. The CDR3 is 8 amino acids in total, end residues counted. Germline V gene data show CDR1 as SEHNR and CDR2 as FQNEAQ (reference sequence). CDR3: CSSSSEML.

The chain employs TRBV7-3 and TRBJ2-3; D gene uncertain. Germline CDR1 and CDR2: SGHTA and FQGTGA. CDR3 size: 17 residues. Deletions cut 0 bases from V and 4 bases from J, with 17 bases between. CDR3 in amino acids: CASSLTSAASPPDTQYF. The CDR3 coding sequence is TGTGCCAGCAGCTTAACTAGTGCGGCCTCCCCCCCAGATACGCAGTATTTT.

This clone was observed once. This CDR3 is CASSQVWTGKETQYF. CDR3 DNA sequence: TGCGCCAGCAGCCAGGTGTGGACAGGGAAAGAGACCCAGTACTTC. The chain combines TRBV4-1 with TRBJ2-5; 8 positions match TRBD1. The ends lost 3 bases at V and 3 bases at J; junction bases unmatched: 6. The CDR3 has 15 residues. Looked up from germline, CDR1 is MGHRA and CDR2 is YSYEKL.

In its sample, this clone was seen a few times. V gene TRBV6-1 combines with J gene TRBJ2-1, with TRBD2 as a possible D gene (5 bases). The V end was cut by 3 bases, the J end by 7 bases, with 22 bases between. The length of the CDR3 is 17 residues. Germline V gives CDR1 MNHNS, CDR2 SASEGT. The CDR3, as DNA: TGTGCCAGCAGTGATAGGGCAGGCCCACTAGTGTGGAATGAGCAGTTCTTC. It yields the protein CASSDRAGPLVWNEQFF.

This sequence joins TRBV7-8 and TRBJ2-7; TRBD1 agrees at 10 bases. The CDR3 contains 18 residues. Germline trimming cut 1 base from V and 5 bases from J; bases unmatched to any gene: 14. Germline V gene lookup returns CDR1 SGHVS and CDR2 FQNEAQ. CDR3 nucleotides: TGTGCCAGCAGCTTAGTTTCGGGACAGGGGAAGAGTAGCCACGAGCAGTACTTC. Protein product: CASSLVSGQGKSSHEQYF.

The chain combines TRBV5-4 with TRBJ1-6; TRBD1 might be the D (6 bases). The CDR3 length is 15 residues. Trimming left V 2 bases short and J 9 bases short, with 15 bases between. The germline V gene has CDR1 SGHNT and CDR2 YYREEE (reference sequence). The CDR3 loop reads CASSLSWGPSSPLHF. DNA of the CDR3: TGTGCCAGCAGCTTATCTTGGGGGCCTAGTTCACCCCTCCACTTT.

The chain employs TRBV11-2 and TRBJ2-7; D possibly corresponds to TRBD1 (5 bases). Germline values: CDR1 SGHAT, CDR2 FQNNGV. CDR3 length: 15 amino acids. Trimming took 1 base from V and 2 from J, leaving 12 bases between them. CDR3 sequence (DNA): TGTGCCAGCAGCTTAGGAATAGGGGTGACCTACGAGCAGTACTTC. It codes for CASSLGIGVTYEQYF.

The chain carries TRBV7-9 and TRBJ2-2; D is unresolved. The germline CDR1 and CDR2 sequences are SEHNR and FQNEAQ (reference sequence). Between the trimmed V and J ends, which lost 2 bases and 3 bases, there was a span of 10 bases. This CDR3 spans 15 amino acids. This chain's CDR3 is CASSLTVGYTGELFF. DNA of the CDR3: TGTGCCAGCAGCTTAACGGTCGGGTACACCGGGGAGCTGTTTTTT.

This clone was observed once. The chain has TRBV5-6 and TRBJ2-1; D might be TRBD2 (5 bases). Between the trimmed V and J ends, which lost 9 bases and 9 bases, there was a span of 13 bases. The CDR3 has 11 residues. The germline V gene encodes CDR1 SGHDT and CDR2 YYEEEE. CDR3 coding DNA: TGTGCCACCCACTACGGAGGTGAGCAGTTCTTC. It is translated as CATHYGGEQFF.

The chain recombines TRBV6-1 with TRBJ1-1; D might be TRBD1 (5 bases). The CDR3 is 13 residues long. Trimming removed 2 bases from V and 5 bases from J, with 9 bases in between. Looked up from germline, CDR1 is MNHNS and CDR2 is SASEGT. For the CDR3, the DNA is TGTGCCAGCAGTGAATCAGGGAGGACTGAAGCTTTCTTT. Translation gives CASSESGRTEAFF.